This TCR beta chain was recorded in a study of shared clonotypes between healthy human individuals. Data came from immunoSEQ multiplex PCR; TCRdb stores just in-frame clones and leaves some out. The table has about 690,000 clones, about 90% seen once. Material: memory CD8+ T cells from PBMCs. The subset is: CD45RO+ cells pooled with CCR7-negative TemRA cells. This TCR was recovered from a man aged 18 to 35 in good health. Some clones in this sample may be carry-over from other donors' samples.

CDR3 in DNA: TGTGCCAGCAGCCAGCTTGACCGAGACAATGAGCAGTTCTTC. This gives the protein CASSQLDRDNEQFF. The chain is built from TRBV5-4 and TRBJ2-1; D unclear. With 4 bases removed from V and 5 bases from J, the gap between germline ends came to 13 bases. Germline CDR1 is SGHNT and CDR2 is YYREEE (reference sequence). This CDR3 is built from 14 residues. Full variable domain (missing parts from reference TRBV5-4 and TRBJ2-1): ETGVTQSPTHLIKTRGQQVTLRCSSQSGHNTVSWYQQALGQGPQFIFQYYREEENGRGNFPPRFSGLQFPNYSSELNVNALELDDSALYLCASSQLDRDNEQFFGPGTRLTVL.